Listed here are 13 T cell receptor beta chains from one sample, sequenced in a study of blood T cell repertoires in COVID-19. TCRdb's copy holds only in-frame clones and misses some; the assay was immunoSEQ multiplex PCR. There are under 400,000 clones in the sample; roughly nine tenths occur only once, and roughly 2.9% lies in the top ten. The material sequenced was peripheral blood. The receptors derive from a woman in her twenties or thirties with COVID-19, enrolled during active disease.

The chain is built from TRBV7-8 and TRBJ1-5, with D unresolved. Trimming took off 5 bases at V and 6 bases at J, with 17 bases between the two ends. The CDR3 loop spans 15 amino acids. From germline, CDR1 is SGHVS and CDR2 FQNEAQ. CDR3 sequence reads: CASSPHPLTGQPQHF. The DNA for the CDR3 is TGTGCCAGCAGCCCACACCCTCTAACGGGTCAGCCCCAGCATTTT.

This sequence joins TRBV29-1 and TRBJ1-2; 10 bases map to TRBD1. Germline CDR1 is SQVTM and CDR2 is ANQGSEA. This CDR3 comprises 11 residues. V shed 7 bases, J shed 8 bases, and the junction held 4 bases outside the gene matches. The CDR3 bases are TGCAGCGCCCCGGGACAGGGGGGCTACACCTTC. Its translation is CSAPGQGGYTF.

This chain links TRBV28 with TRBJ1-1, with 9 positions matching TRBD1. The V gene end was trimmed by 6 bases and the J gene end by 1 base; junction bases not matched to a gene: 3. Germline CDR1 MDHEN, CDR2 SYDVKM. CDR3 length: 14 residues. Here the CDR3 reads CASRGTGPNTEAFF. The DNA of the CDR3 is TGTGCCAGCAGGGGGACAGGGCCGAACACTGAAGCTTTCTTT.

V is TRBV5-1 and J is TRBJ1-3, with D possibly matching TRBD1 (5 bases). Germline V gene sequence: CDR1 SGHRS, CDR2 YFSETQ. Between the trimmed V and J ends, which lost 5 bases and 4 bases, there was a span of 16 bases. This CDR3 contains 15 residues. The CDR3 loop is CASRNPGEGGNTIYF. The DNA of the CDR3 is TGCGCCAGCAGAAATCCGGGGGAAGGGGGAAACACCATATATTTT.

The chain joins TRBV7-8 to TRBJ2-1; 11 bases are shared with TRBD1. V gave up 1 base and J gave up 5 bases; unmatched junction bases: 13. This CDR3 is 19 amino acids long. Germline values: CDR1 SGHVS, CDR2 FQNEAQ. The CDR3 DNA reads TGTGCCAGCAGCTTAGTAATTATCGTAGGACAGGGGGCAGACAATGAGCAGTTCTTC. Amino acid sequence: CASSLVIIVGQGADNEQFF.

The chain combines TRBV12-3 or TRBV12-4 with TRBJ2-5, with TRBD2 as a possible D gene (6 bases). The CDR3 runs 12 residues. With 9 bases removed from V and 5 bases from J, the gap between germline ends came to 13 bases. CDR3 sequence reads: CASTDYRETQYF. CDR3 DNA: TGTGCCAGTACGGACTATCGGGAGACCCAGTACTTC.

The rearrangement uses TRBV21-1 and TRBJ2-7; the table's D gene call, TRBD2, was not cross checked with the DNA. TRBV21-1 is marked as a pseudogene. There are 13 residues in the CDR3. The chain's CDR3 is CAWGCGGLRGGYF. The CDR3 DNA sequence: TGTGCCTGGGGCTGTGGGGGACTCCGTGGCGGGTACTTC.

V is TRBV10-3 and J is TRBJ1-5; the match to TRBD1 covers 8 bases. CDR1 is ENHRY and CDR2 is SYGVKD in the germline V gene. The CDR3 runs 13 residues. J was trimmed by 7 bases and V by 6 bases; bases with no gene match: 5. Here the CDR3 DNA reads TGTGCCATCAGCGGACAGGGAACCCAGCCCCAGCATTTT. Its translation is CAISGQGTQPQHF.

This clone occurred once. This CDR3 reads CASSQGWDRGHYGYTF. For the CDR3, the DNA is TGTGCCAGCAGCCAAGGATGGGACAGGGGCCACTATGGCTACACCTTC. The rearrangement uses TRBV3-1 (or the pseudogene TRBV3-2) and TRBJ1-2, with 10 bases lining up with TRBD1. The CDR3 runs to 16 residues. Looked up from germline, CDR1 is LGHDT and CDR2 is YNNKEL (reference sequence). Losses at the gene ends were 1 base for V and 3 bases for J; bases not matched to a gene: 5.

J is TRBJ2-1 and V is TRBV27; 8 bases map to TRBD2. Germline V gene lookup returns CDR1 MNHEY and CDR2 SMNVEV (reference sequence). J lost 7 bases, V lost 7 bases, and 6 bases had no gene match. The length of the CDR3 is 13 residues. CDR3 DNA sequence: TGTGCCAGCAAGGTAGCGGGATTAAATGAGCAGTTCTTC. It codes for CASKVAGLNEQFF.

The chain combines TRBV7-2 with TRBJ2-2; TRBD1 matches 12 bases. V trimming: 5 bases; J trimming: 9 bases; junction bases outside the gene matches: 7. The CDR3 runs to 15 residues. From germline, CDR1 is SGHTA and CDR2 FQGNSA. The CDR3 is CASSPYGTGGRELFF. CDR3 sequence (DNA): TGTGCCAGCAGCCCATACGGGACAGGGGGCAGGGAGCTGTTTTTT. Drawing the rest from reference TRBV7-2 and TRBJ2-2, the complete variable domain is GAGVSQSPSNKVTEKGKDVELRCDPISGHTALYWYRQSLGQGLEFLIYFQGNSAPDKSGLPSDRFSAERTGGSVSTLTIQRTQQEDSAVYLCASSPYGTGGRELFFGEGSRLTVL.

The V call is TRBV21-1, the J call TRBJ1-4. TRBV21-1 is a listed pseudogene. This CDR3 has 18 residues. CDR3 in amino acids: CASSKARGGRGANEKLFF. For the CDR3, the DNA is TGTGCCAGCAGCAAAGCGCGGGGAGGGAGAGGCGCTAATGAAAAACTGTTTTTT.

The chain is built from TRBV7-9 and TRBJ2-1; 8 bases fit TRBD2. The length of the CDR3 is 15 residues. The germline V gene encodes CDR1 SEHNR and CDR2 FQNEAQ (reference sequence). The V and J ends lost 5 bases and 10 bases, in that order; junction bases with no gene match: 13. CDR3 nucleotide sequence: TGTGCCAGCAGCCTAGTGGGGACTAGGCAGCTCGAGCAGTTCTTC. This encodes CASSLVGTRQLEQFF. Full variable domain (rest looked up from reference TRBV7-9 and TRBJ2-1): DTGVSQNPRHKITKRGQNVTFRCDPISEHNRLYWYRQTLGQGPEFLTYFQNEAQLEKSRLLSDRFSAERPKGSFSTLEIQRTEQGDSAMYLCASSLVGTRQLEQFFGPGTRLTVL.